These 11 T cell receptor beta chains were sequenced from one sample in a study of brain T cells in children with intractable seizures. Repertoires were generated with immunoSEQ multiplex PCR, while TCRdb's copy carries only in-frame clones and drops some. This sample has around 80,000 clones, with around nine tenths found just once. Here the sequenced sample was peripheral blood, taken at surgery. The receptors here all came from a girl aged 2 to 10 with Rasmussen encephalitis and intractable seizures.

This chain uses TRBV27 with TRBJ1-1; 9 nucleotides match TRBD1. Losses at the gene ends were 1 base for V and 0 bases for J; bases not matched to a gene: 15. This CDR3 has 20 residues. Per the germline V gene, CDR1 is MNHEY and CDR2 is SMNVEV (reference sequence). For the CDR3, the DNA is TGTGCCAGCAGTTTATTTTCGGTCCGTTGTACAGGGGGCTTGAACACTGAAGCTTTCTTT. Protein sequence: CASSLFSVRCTGGLNTEAFF.

This chain joins TRBV27 and TRBJ1-2, with D possibly TRBD1 on 5 matching bases. V was trimmed by 4 bases and J by 0 bases, leaving 12 bases between them. The CDR3 runs 15 residues. Looked up from germline, CDR1 is MNHEY and CDR2 is SMNVEV (reference sequence). CDR3: CASSSGPLANYGYTF. Written as DNA, the CDR3 is TGTGCCAGCAGTTCGGGGCCCTTAGCTAACTATGGCTACACCTTC.

The chain employs TRBV12-5 and TRBJ1-1; maybe TRBD1 (5 bases). Germline loops: CDR1 LGHNT, CDR2 FRNRAP. The CDR3 runs 14 residues. Trimming pared 1 base from V and 1 base from J, leaving 7 bases between. The CDR3 loop reads CASGLAGQNTEAFF. In DNA form, the CDR3 reads TGTGCTAGTGGTTTGGCCGGACAGAACACTGAAGCTTTCTTT. Together with reference TRBV12-5 and TRBJ1-1, the CDR3 gives the full variable domain: DARVTQTPRHKVTEMGQEVTMRCQPILGHNTVFWYRQTMMQGLELLAYFRNRAPLDDSGMPKDRFSAEMPDATLATLKIQPSEPRDSAVYFCASGLAGQNTEAFFGQGTRLTVV.

This rearrangement joins TRBV11-3 to TRBJ2-7; D gene unclear. CDR3 length: 14 amino acids. Trimming left V 1 base short and J 6 bases short, with 13 bases between. Germline CDR1 reads SGHNT; CDR2 reads YENEEA. The CDR3 here is CASSLGHGVAEQYF. The CDR3 DNA reads as TGTGCCAGCAGCTTAGGCCACGGAGTGGCCGAGCAGTACTTC.

The chain links TRBV10-3 to TRBJ2-7; 7 bases agree with TRBD2. Germline assignment: CDR1 ENHRY and CDR2 SYGVKD. The V segment lost 9 bases and the J segment 0 bases; nucleotides outside the gene matches: 5. CDR3 length equals 13 residues. The CDR3 DNA reads TGTGCCATAGGACTAGACGCCTCCTACGAGCAGTACTTC. This gives the protein CAIGLDASYEQYF.

The V and J genes are TRBV6-1 and TRBJ1-2, with unresolved D. Germline-derived CDR1 and CDR2 are MNHNS and SASEGT. With 2 bases removed from V and 7 bases from J, the gap between germline ends came to 2 bases. The CDR3 is 10 residues long. CDR3 amino acids: CASSEIGYTF. The CDR3 DNA reads as TGTGCCAGCAGTGAAATTGGCTACACCTTC.

This CDR3 reads CAISEISPGANVLTF. The CDR3 nucleotides read TGTGCCATCAGTGAGATTTCTCCTGGGGCCAACGTCCTGACTTTC. The genes are TRBV10-3 and TRBJ2-6, with D uncertain. Germline lookup yields CDR1 ENHRY and CDR2 SYGVKD. The CDR3 spans 15 residues. Deletions cut 2 bases from V and 2 bases from J, with 7 bases between.

J is TRBJ2-3 and V is TRBV11-3; TRBD1 aligns across 8 bases. After removal of 5 bases from V and 1 base from J, the junction contained 2 bases not matched to a gene. The CDR3 length is 14 residues. Germline V lookup: CDR1 SGHNT, CDR2 YENEEA. This CDR3 reads CASSHRGGTDTQYF. The CDR3 bases are TGTGCCAGCAGCCACAGGGGGGGCACAGATACGCAGTATTTT.

The rearrangement uses TRBV11-2 and TRBJ1-2, with D possibly being TRBD1 (6 bases). Germline V gene data show CDR1 as SGHAT and CDR2 as FQNNGV. Trimming cost V 0 bases and J 6 bases, with 8 bases left between them. This CDR3 is 13 amino acids long. The CDR3 spells CASSLDRGHGYTF. The CDR3 coding sequence is TGTGCCAGCAGCTTAGACAGGGGTCATGGCTACACCTTC.

This clone was counted at least ten times. This chain links TRBV24-1 with TRBJ2-6, with D unresolved. Deletions cut 9 bases from V and 0 bases from J, with 17 bases between. CDR1 is KGHDR, CDR2 SFDVKD, per germline. CDR3 size: 17 residues. This CDR3 is CATGYTQRASGANVLTF. The CDR3 DNA reads TGTGCCACCGGTTACACGCAACGGGCCTCTGGGGCCAACGTCCTGACTTTC.

The V call is TRBV24-1, the J call TRBJ2-5; D might be TRBD2 (6 bases). V shed 6 bases and J shed 0 bases, with 13 bases lying between them. Looked up from germline, CDR1 is KGHDR and CDR2 is SFDVKD. The CDR3 extends over 15 amino acids. In DNA form, the CDR3 reads TGTGCCACCAGTTCGGGACGGAGGGACCAAGAGACCCAGTACTTC. Translated, it gives CATSSGRRDQETQYF.